The present T cell receptor (beta chain) was sequenced within a study of control samples from healthy donors and cancer patients. From germline, CDR1 is MNHEY and CDR2 SVGAGI. The CDR3 is made up of 15 amino acids. V lost 7 bases, J lost 4 bases, and 5 bases stayed unmatched. Here immunoSEQ multiplex PCR was the method, and the copy in TCRdb shows in-frame clones only, minus some. The sample lists about 410,000 clones; approximately 92% were seen once. The sample comprised PBMCs. The TCR was taken from a man aged 40-50 years with head and neck cancer. This rearrangement joins TRBV6-5 to TRBJ2-4; TRBD1 agrees at 12 bases. CDR3: CASTGTGGHKNIQYF. The CDR3 bases are TGTGCCAGCACCGGGACAGGGGGCCATAAAAACATTCAGTACTTC.